Listed below are T cell receptor beta chains from one sample, sequenced in a study of OX40 agonist ivuxolimab in advanced cancers. Clones were read by immunoSEQ multiplex PCR, and TCRdb kept only the in-frame ones, dropping some. The sample carries some 94,000 clones, more than 90% recorded once. The specimen comprised CD4+ or CD8+ T cells sorted from blood, sampled in a trial of the OX40 agonist ivuxolimab. The source is an adult with an advanced solid tumor such as melanoma, head and neck, liver or kidney cancer. CDR3s include the opening cysteine and the closing phenylalanine or tryptophan. A D gene is named only where the DNA matches it firmly. The size entry is marked missing in some rows and otherwise reads once, few, many or a size class.

TRBV10-1	.	.	TRBJ2-1	TGCGCCAGCAGTATCGACATACCGAGCTCCTACAATGAGCAGTTCTTC	CASSIDIPSSYNEQFF
TRBV6-5	.	.	TRBJ1-2	TGTGCCAGCAGTTACTCTAGCCGGGGTGGATTCTATGGCTACACCTTC	CASSYSSRGGFYGYTF
TRBV5-1	.	.	TRBJ2-7	TGCGCCAGCAGCTTGAACCGGGACTTAAAGTACTTC	CASSLNRDLKYF
TRBV2	.	.	TRBJ2-5	TGTGCCAGCAGTGAATTAAGTGCCCAAGAGACCCAGTACTTC	CASSELSAQETQYF
TRBV19	.	.	TRBJ1-1	TGTGCCAGTAAGCAGGGAAGTACTGAAGCTTTCTTT	CASKQGSTEAFF
TRBV2	TRBD2	.	TRBJ2-1	TGTGCCAGCAGCCCTAGCGGGCCGGGGGGCAATGAGCAGTTCTTC	CASSPSGPGGNEQFF
TRBV13	.	few	TRBJ2-7	TGTGCCAGCAGCTCGTCCTTAAGGGACGAGCAGTACTTC	CASSSSLRDEQYF
TRBV6-6	TRBD1	.	TRBJ2-3	TGTGCCAGCAGTTACTCAGGGACAGGGTTGGCAGATACGCAGTATTTT	CASSYSGTGLADTQYF
TRBV7-6	.	.	TRBJ1-3	TGTGCCAGCAGCCCCGGGTCGAGCTCTGGAAACACCATATATTTT	CASSPGSSSGNTIYF
TRBV27	TRBD1	.	TRBJ1-6	TGTGCCAGCAGTTCCCTCTTAACTACAGGGGGCCATTCACCCCTCCACTTT	CASSSLLTTGGHSPLHF